Presented here are 31 T cell receptor beta chains from one specimen sequenced in a study of human T cells and chemical hapten exposure. Described time point: patch test 3, about 24 weeks after DPC sensitization. Treatment in this sample: therapeutic diphenylcyclopropenone sensitization with weekly scalp DPC. One entry per CDR3 protein results from TCRdb running MiXCR on the RACE reads. The table shows about 160,000 distinct CDR3 sequences, with around 30% occurring only once. Source: whole blood, taken in connection with sensitization to the hapten diphenylcyclopropenone (DPC). Receptors were obtained from a woman younger than 30 with alopecia areata. Some clones in this sample may be carry-over from other donors' samples.

This clonotype has a handful of counts. The chain employs TRBV7-6 and TRBJ2-1; 7 bases agree with TRBD2. CDR1 is SGHVS, CDR2 FNYEAQ, per germline. This CDR3 contains 15 residues. J lost 2 bases, V lost 5 bases, and 6 bases had no gene match. The CDR3 here is CASSPRAGAYNEQFF. CDR3 DNA sequence: TGTGCCAGCAGCCCTCGTGCGGGGGCCTACAATGAGCAGTTCTTC.

This clonotype showed up just a few times. The genes are TRBV29-1 and TRBJ2-1; 7 nucleotides match TRBD1. Germline V gives CDR1 SQVTM, CDR2 ANQGSEA. Trimming took 6 bases from V and 4 from J; bases not matched to a gene: 6. This CDR3 spans 13 amino acids. DNA of the CDR3: TGCAGCGTAAACAGGGGCCCGTACAATGAGCAGTTCTTC. This sequence encodes CSVNRGPYNEQFF.

This chain links TRBV29-1 with TRBJ2-1; D possibly matches TRBD1 or TRBD2 (6 bases each). The germline gives CDR1 SQVTM, CDR2 ANQGSEA. V was pared by 6 bases and J by 9 bases, with 21 bases between. CDR3 length: 14 residues. The CDR3 DNA sequence: TGCAGCGTCAAAAGGCTAGTTGGAGGGGGTGAGCAGTTCTTC. It translates to CSVKRLVGGGEQFF.

This chain links TRBV5-4 with TRBJ2-3; 13 bases line up with TRBD2. The CDR3 is 18 amino acids. V gave up 4 bases and J gave up 4 bases; unmatched junction bases: 12. CDR1 and CDR2 from the germline V gene are SGHNT and YYREEE (reference sequence). The DNA of the CDR3 is TGTGCCAGCAGCGGGCCGGGACTAGCGGGGACTTCAGCAGATACGCAGTATTTT. This encodes CASSGPGLAGTSADTQYF. The full variable domain, with the rest looked up from reference TRBV5-4 and TRBJ2-3, is ETGVTQSPTHLIKTRGQQVTLRCSSQSGHNTVSWYQQALGQGPQFIFQYYREEENGRGNFPPRFSGLQFPNYSSELNVNALELDDSALYLCASSGPGLAGTSADTQYFGPGTRLTVL.

As to this clonotype: The missing conserved phenylalanine or tryptophan at the end of this CDR3 makes a read error likely. The J gene is TRBJ2-5, the V gene TRBV20-1; the match to TRBD2 covers 8 bases. This CDR3 is 12 amino acids long. Germline loops: CDR1 DFQATT, CDR2 SNEGSKA (reference sequence). The CDR3 DNA is TGCAAGACAAGCGGGAGTCGGGAGACCCAGTACTCC. Translation gives CKTSGSRETQYS.

This clonotype was seen a handful of times. This chain uses TRBV12-3 or TRBV12-4 with TRBJ2-7; no clear D gene. The V and J ends lost 1 base and 3 bases respectively, with 7 bases between them. The CDR3 covers 13 residues. In DNA form, the CDR3 reads TGTGCCAGCAGTTTAGGCGGAGACTACGAGCAGTACTTC. It encodes CASSLGGDYEQYF.

This clonotype was picked up a small number of times. The chain has TRBV4-2 and TRBJ2-5; tentatively, D is TRBD1 or TRBD2 (5 bases each). Germline V gene data show CDR1 as LGHNA and CDR2 as YNFKEQ. The CDR3 sequence is 13 residues long. Trimming removed 0 bases from V and 5 bases from J, with 7 bases in between. The CDR3 sequence is CASSQEGVETQYF. CDR3 DNA: TGTGCCAGCAGCCAAGAGGGGGTGGAGACCCAGTACTTC.

This chain links TRBV20-1 with TRBJ2-5; TRBD2 aligns across 7 bases. V gave up 5 bases and J gave up 1 base; unmatched junction bases: 13. Germline CDR1 is DFQATT and CDR2 is SNEGSKA (reference sequence). The CDR3 runs 16 residues. The CDR3 DNA is TGCAGTGCTGGTGGATTAGCGGGCGGGGTCCAAGAGACCCAGTACTTC. This gives the protein CSAGGLAGGVQETQYF.

The J gene is TRBJ1-4, the V gene TRBV20-1; 7 bases match TRBD1. V was pared by 3 bases and J by 5 bases, with 9 bases of the junction left unmatched. The CDR3 has 15 residues. Germline assignment: CDR1 DFQATT and CDR2 SNEGSKA (reference sequence). The CDR3 protein is CSASEYRGRNEKLFF. The CDR3 DNA reads as TGCAGTGCTAGTGAATACAGGGGTCGAAATGAAAAACTGTTTTTT.

In this sample, this clonotype turned up a few times. The V call is TRBV6-6, the J call TRBJ2-1; D is undetermined. The length of the CDR3 is 14 residues. Trimming stripped 8 bases from V and 3 bases from J, with 14 bases between. From germline, CDR1 is MNHNY and CDR2 SVGAGI (reference sequence). The CDR3 bases are TGTGCCAGCCGGTCGCTGTCGCTCTACAATGAGCAGTTCTTC. Translating gives CASRSLSLYNEQFF.

In its sample, this clonotype was seen a few times. The chain recombines TRBV29-1 with TRBJ2-3, with 7 nucleotides matching TRBD1. After removal of 7 bases from V and 6 bases from J, the junction contained 10 bases not matched to a gene. Germline V gene sequence: CDR1 SQVTM, CDR2 ANQGSEA. The CDR3 length is 13 residues. The CDR3 is CSALTGSVDTQYF. The CDR3 DNA reads as TGCAGCGCACTGACAGGGTCGGTGGATACGCAGTATTTT.

J is TRBJ1-1 and V is TRBV20-1; possible D gene TRBD1, 5 bases. The CDR3 sequence is 12 residues long. Germline values: CDR1 DFQATT, CDR2 SNEGSKA (reference sequence). Trimming pared 6 bases from V and 5 bases from J, leaving 13 bases between. The CDR3 protein is CSASGLITEAFF. The CDR3 DNA follows: TGCAGTGCGTCGGGGCTTATAACTGAAGCTTTCTTT.

The sample holds a few counts of this clonotype. CDR3 in amino acids: CASSSLLALSYEQYF. The DNA for the CDR3 is TGTGCCAGCAGTTCCCTACTAGCACTATCCTACGAGCAGTACTTC. The chain employs TRBV28 and TRBJ2-7; TRBD2 is a possible D gene (6 bases). The germline V gene encodes CDR1 MDHEN and CDR2 SYDVKM. Between the trimmed V and J ends, which lost 4 bases and 1 base, there was a span of 14 bases. The length of the CDR3 is 15 residues.

This rearrangement joins TRBV4-1 to TRBJ2-2, with 8 bases lining up with TRBD2. V lost 1 base, J lost 5 bases, and 12 bases stayed unmatched. This CDR3 is 18 amino acids long. Germline CDR1 reads MGHRA; CDR2 reads YSYEKL. The CDR3 nucleotides read TGCGCCAGCAGCCAAGTAGGACGGGGGGGCCGGGAAACCGGGGAGCTGTTTTTT. It encodes CASSQVGRGGRETGELFF.

This clonotype was counted at least ten times. V usage is TRBV20-1 and J usage is TRBJ2-3; no definite D call. The V end was cut by 5 bases, the J end by 2 bases, with 5 bases between. The CDR3 is made up of 11 amino acids. Germline loops: CDR1 DFQATT, CDR2 SNEGSKA (reference sequence). CDR3 region: CSAENTDTQYF. Written as DNA, the CDR3 is TGCAGTGCTGAAAACACAGATACGCAGTATTTT.

This clonotype was observed many times. The chain is built from TRBV18 and TRBJ2-7; 8 nucleotides line up with TRBD1. The CDR3 runs 14 residues. V gave up 3 bases and J gave up 4 bases; unmatched junction bases: 5. CDR1 is KGHSH, CDR2 LQKENI, per germline. As DNA, the CDR3 is TGTGCCAGCTCACCTGGACAGGGTGTTTACGAGCAGTACTTC. It encodes CASSPGQGVYEQYF. Combining the CDR3 with reference TRBV18 and TRBJ2-7 gives the whole variable domain NAGVMQNPRHLVRRRGQEARLRCSPMKGHSHVYWYRQLPEEGLKFMVYLQKENIIDESGMPKERFSAEFPKEGPSILRIQQVVRGDSAAYFCASSPGQGVYEQYFGPGTRLTVT.

This clonotype has just a few counts. The rearrangement links TRBV20-1 to TRBJ2-3; D not certain. The CDR3 runs 10 residues. Trimming took 3 bases from V and 3 from J, leaving 1 base between them. Germline CDR1 and CDR2: DFQATT and SNEGSKA (reference sequence). CDR3 protein: CSARTDTQYF. CDR3 bases: TGCAGTGCTAGGACAGATACGCAGTATTTT.

This clonotype was found a few times. This chain joins TRBV29-1 and TRBJ1-1, with 10 bases fitting TRBD1. Germline assignment: CDR1 SQVTM and CDR2 ANQGSEA. Germline trimming cut 7 bases from V and 1 base from J; bases unmatched to any gene: 3. This CDR3 is built from 13 residues. This chain's CDR3 is CSGRDRGNTEAFF. The CDR3 coding sequence is TGCAGCGGGCGGGACAGGGGGAACACTGAAGCTTTCTTT.

This clonotype has more than one count but fewer than ten. The chain recombines TRBV7-9 with TRBJ1-1; D ambiguous. Looked up from germline, CDR1 is SEHNR and CDR2 is FQNEAQ (reference sequence). The CDR3 covers 13 residues. Between the trimmed V and J ends, which lost 7 bases and 1 base, there was a span of 10 bases. CDR3 nucleotides: TGTGCCAGCACTACCAAAGGGAACACTGAAGCTTTCTTT. Protein: CASTTKGNTEAFF.

The chain has TRBV6-5 and TRBJ2-5; TRBD1 aligns across 8 bases. This CDR3 is built from 14 residues. Trimming removed 6 bases from V and 5 bases from J; junction bases left unmatched: 8. Germline CDR1 and CDR2: MNHEY and SVGAGI. CDR3 in amino acids: CASRRTGMQETQYF. CDR3 sequence (DNA): TGTGCCAGCAGGCGGACAGGGATGCAGGAGACCCAGTACTTC.

This clonotype showed up many times. For the CDR3, the DNA is TGTGCCAGCAGAAATCGGGCCGGGCTTTCCTACGAGCAGTACTTC. Its protein is CASRNRAGLSYEQYF. The chain uses TRBV5-6 and TRBJ2-7; no clear D gene. The CDR3 runs to 15 residues. Germline V CDR1 and CDR2: SGHDT, YYEEEE. Deletions cut 5 bases from V and 1 base from J, with 16 bases between.

This clonotype was seen a few times. V usage is TRBV4-3 and J usage is TRBJ2-6; D is unclear. Germline CDR1 LGHNA, CDR2 YSLEER. CDR3 size: 15 residues. Trimming removed 4 bases from V and 0 bases from J, with 7 bases in between. The CDR3 DNA follows: TGCGCCAGCAGCCGAGGAAGCTCTGGGGCCAACGTCCTGACTTTC. This sequence encodes CASSRGSSGANVLTF.

In this sample, this clonotype turned up a few times. This chain uses TRBV10-3 with TRBJ1-3; D is unclear. CDR3 length: 16 residues. Germline CDR1 reads ENHRY; CDR2 reads SYGVKD. Deletions cut 5 bases from V and 4 bases from J, with 18 bases between. Here the CDR3 DNA reads TGTGCCATCAGTCAAAGCGACATCACCTCCGGAAACACCATATATTTT. It yields the protein CAISQSDITSGNTIYF.

The chain couples TRBV24-1 to TRBJ2-3; D is unresolved. The V end lost 4 bases, the J end lost 4 bases, and 11 bases lay between the germline ends. The germline V gene encodes CDR1 KGHDR and CDR2 SFDVKD. CDR3 size: 14 residues. CDR3 nucleotide sequence: TGTGCCACCAGTGAAGGTGGAATTGCAGATACGCAGTATTTT. Its protein product is CATSEGGIADTQYF.

This chain connects TRBV20-1 to TRBJ1-1; TRBD1 aligns across 10 bases. V gave up 5 bases and J gave up 5 bases; unmatched junction bases: 2. Germline V lookup: CDR1 DFQATT, CDR2 SNEGSKA (reference sequence). The CDR3 has 12 amino acids. The CDR3 sequence is CSAWTGGTEAFF. In DNA form, the CDR3 reads TGCAGTGCTTGGACAGGGGGAACTGAAGCTTTCTTT.

This clonotype was seen a few times. The genes are TRBV29-1 and TRBJ1-1; D uncertain. The CDR3 is 12 amino acids. Germline loops: CDR1 SQVTM, CDR2 ANQGSEA. Trimming removed 1 base from V and 1 base from J, with 4 bases in between. The CDR3 nucleotides are TGCAGCGTTGAAGGCAGGAACACTGAAGCTTTCTTT. It translates to CSVEGRNTEAFF.

In its sample, this clonotype was seen a few times. The chain has TRBV20-1 and TRBJ2-7; TRBD1 agrees at 8 bases. This CDR3 has 14 residues. The V segment lost 1 base and the J segment 4 bases; nucleotides outside the gene matches: 6. Germline lookup yields CDR1 DFQATT and CDR2 SNEGSKA (reference sequence). The CDR3 region is CSARVPGGGYEQYF. The CDR3 nucleotides are TGCAGTGCTAGAGTTCCAGGGGGCGGGTACGAGCAGTACTTC.

This clonotype showed up just a few times. The rearrangement joins TRBV7-9 to TRBJ1-2; 7 bases agree with TRBD1. The trim removed 6 bases at V and 4 bases at J, leaving 8 bases unmatched. The CDR3 loop spans 14 amino acids. Germline lookup yields CDR1 SEHNR and CDR2 FQNEAQ (reference sequence). The CDR3 loop reads CASSGGQRAYGYTF. For the CDR3, the DNA is TGTGCCAGCAGTGGGGGACAGCGGGCCTATGGCTACACCTTC.

This clonotype was seen a few times. The chain joins TRBV3-1 to TRBJ1-3, with TRBD1 identical over 9 bases. J was trimmed by 0 bases and V by 3 bases; bases with no gene match: 9. Per the germline V gene, CDR1 is LGHDT and CDR2 is YNNKEL (reference sequence). This CDR3 comprises 18 residues. The CDR3 is CASSHWTGAASSGNTIYF. The CDR3 nucleotides are TGTGCCAGCAGCCACTGGACAGGGGCCGCCAGCTCTGGAAACACCATATATTTT. Together with reference TRBV3-1 and TRBJ1-3, the CDR3 gives the full variable domain: DTAVSQTPKYLVTQMGNDKSIKCEQNLGHDTMYWYKQDSKKFLKIMFSYNNKELIINETVPNRFSPKSPDKAHLNLHINSLELGDSAVYFCASSHWTGAASSGNTIYFGEGSWLTVV.

The J gene is TRBJ2-5, the V gene TRBV7-2; 12 bases match TRBD2. Germline trimming cut 4 bases from V and 2 bases from J; bases unmatched to any gene: 8. From germline, CDR1 is SGHTA and CDR2 FQGNSA. The CDR3 is made up of 17 amino acids. This CDR3 is CASSSPSGRAGQETQYF. The CDR3 region has the DNA TGTGCCAGCAGCTCTCCTAGCGGGAGGGCCGGGCAAGAGACCCAGTACTTC.

The chain employs TRBV14 and TRBJ2-7, with 10 bases matching TRBD1. The CDR3 is 15 amino acids. From germline, CDR1 is SGHDN and CDR2 FVKESK. V was pared by 7 bases and J by 2 bases, with 8 bases of the junction left unmatched. The CDR3 coding sequence is TGTGCCAGCACCCAGACAGGGGGCGCGACCTACGAGCAGTACTTC. It translates to CASTQTGGATYEQYF.